This T cell receptor beta chain stems from a study of T cell repertoires in cytomegalovirus infection. Across the study: Through public TCR beta signatures, both CMV infection and matching HLA type were indicated. Overall study findings and caveats: In two of eight donors, the top clonotype was HLA-C-restricted CMV-specific. There were carriers of CMV plus the relevant HLA, and cumulative public TCR beta family frequency identified them.

TCRdb reprocessed the reads with MiXCR, giving one entry per CDR3 protein. The sample carries 740,000 or so distinct CDR3 sequences, about 40% recorded once. As for this clonotype: Its antigen is as yet unknown.

Germline V gene sequence: CDR1 SQVTM, CDR2 ANQGSEA. CDR3 size: 13 residues. With 8 bases removed from V and 1 base from J, the gap between germline ends came to 12 bases. This sequence was found in a human donor in good health (CMV status not recorded). Some clones in this sample may be carry-over from other donors' samples. Input material: PBMCs. V gene TRBV29-1 combines with J gene TRBJ2-1, with D perhaps TRBD2 (6 bases). CDR3 nucleotide sequence: TGCAGCACCCAGCGGGCTTCCTACAATGAGCAGTTCTTC. Translating it yields CSTQRASYNEQFF.